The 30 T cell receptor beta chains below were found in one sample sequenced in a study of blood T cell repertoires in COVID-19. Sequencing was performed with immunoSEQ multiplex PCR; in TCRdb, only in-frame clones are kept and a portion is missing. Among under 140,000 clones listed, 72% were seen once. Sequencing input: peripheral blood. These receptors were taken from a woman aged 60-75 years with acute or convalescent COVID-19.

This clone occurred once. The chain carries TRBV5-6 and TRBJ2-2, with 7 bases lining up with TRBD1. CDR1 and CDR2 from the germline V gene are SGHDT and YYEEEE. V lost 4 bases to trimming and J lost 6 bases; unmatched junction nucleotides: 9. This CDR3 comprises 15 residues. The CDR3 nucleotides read TGTGCCAGCAGCCCTACAGGGGCTGGGTCCGGGGAGCTGTTTTTT. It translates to CASSPTGAGSGELFF.

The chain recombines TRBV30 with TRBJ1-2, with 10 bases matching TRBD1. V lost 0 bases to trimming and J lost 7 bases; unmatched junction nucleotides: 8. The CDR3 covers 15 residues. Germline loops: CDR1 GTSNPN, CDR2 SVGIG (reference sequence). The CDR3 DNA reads TGTGCCTGGAGTGTCCCCGGACAGGGGGTTGGTGGCTACACCTTC. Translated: CAWSVPGQGVGGYTF.

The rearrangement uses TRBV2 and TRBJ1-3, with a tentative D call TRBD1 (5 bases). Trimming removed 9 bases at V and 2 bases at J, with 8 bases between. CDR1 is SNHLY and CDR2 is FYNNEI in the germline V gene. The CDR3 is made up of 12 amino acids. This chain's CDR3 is CASTDTGNTIYF. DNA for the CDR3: TGTGCCAGTACGGACACTGGAAACACCATATATTTT.

CDR3 residues: CAGNSGYSGYTF. The CDR3 nucleotides are TGTGCCGGAAATTCAGGGTATAGTGGCTACACCTTC. The V and J genes are TRBV30 and TRBJ1-2; D might be TRBD1 (5 bases). The CDR3 is made up of 12 amino acids. Germline V CDR1 and CDR2: GTSNPN, SVGIG (reference sequence). The V end lost 8 bases, the J end lost 7 bases, and 17 bases lay between the germline ends. Full variable domain (rest looked up from reference TRBV30 and TRBJ1-2): SQTIHQWPATLVQPVGSPLSLECTVEGTSNPNLYWYRQAAGRGLQLLFYSVGIGQISSEVPQNLSASRPQDRQFILSSKKLLLSDSGFYLCAGNSGYSGYTFGSGTRLTVV.

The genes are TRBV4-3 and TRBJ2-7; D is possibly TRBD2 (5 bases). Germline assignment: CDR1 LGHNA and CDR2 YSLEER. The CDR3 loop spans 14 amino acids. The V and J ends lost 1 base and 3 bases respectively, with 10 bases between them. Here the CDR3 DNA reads TGCGCCAGCAGCCAAGTTGCAGCGGACTACGAGCAGTACTTC. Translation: CASSQVAADYEQYF.

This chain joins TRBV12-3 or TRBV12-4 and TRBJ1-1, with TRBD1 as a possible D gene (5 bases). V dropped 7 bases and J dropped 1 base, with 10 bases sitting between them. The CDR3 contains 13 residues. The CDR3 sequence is CASILGQNTEAFF. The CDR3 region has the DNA TGTGCCAGCATCCTTGGACAGAACACTGAAGCTTTCTTT.

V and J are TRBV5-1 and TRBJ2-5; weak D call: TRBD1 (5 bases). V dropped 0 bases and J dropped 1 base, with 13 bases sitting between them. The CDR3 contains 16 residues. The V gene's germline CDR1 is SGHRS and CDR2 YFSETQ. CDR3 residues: CASSLDGRVPQETQYF. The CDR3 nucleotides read TGCGCCAGCAGCTTGGACGGCAGGGTCCCCCAAGAGACCCAGTACTTC.

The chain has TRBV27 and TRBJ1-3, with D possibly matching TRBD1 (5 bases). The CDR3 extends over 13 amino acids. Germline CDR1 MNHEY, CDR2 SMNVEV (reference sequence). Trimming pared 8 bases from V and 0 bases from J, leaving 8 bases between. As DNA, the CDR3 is TGTGCCAGCCGACAGCTCTCTGGAAACACCATATATTTT. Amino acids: CASRQLSGNTIYF.

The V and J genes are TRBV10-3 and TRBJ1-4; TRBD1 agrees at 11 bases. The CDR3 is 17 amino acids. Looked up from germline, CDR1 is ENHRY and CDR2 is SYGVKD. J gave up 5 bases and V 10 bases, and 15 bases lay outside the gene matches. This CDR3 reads CASQKGQGGTLNEKLFF. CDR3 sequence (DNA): TGTGCCAGCCAGAAGGGACAGGGGGGCACCTTAAATGAAAAACTGTTTTTT.

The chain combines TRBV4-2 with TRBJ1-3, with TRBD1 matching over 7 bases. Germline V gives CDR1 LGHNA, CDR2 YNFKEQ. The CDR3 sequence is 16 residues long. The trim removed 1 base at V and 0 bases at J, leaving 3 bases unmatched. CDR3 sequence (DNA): TGTGCCAGCAGCCAAGGAGGGACAGACTCTGGAAACACCATATATTTT. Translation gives CASSQGGTDSGNTIYF.

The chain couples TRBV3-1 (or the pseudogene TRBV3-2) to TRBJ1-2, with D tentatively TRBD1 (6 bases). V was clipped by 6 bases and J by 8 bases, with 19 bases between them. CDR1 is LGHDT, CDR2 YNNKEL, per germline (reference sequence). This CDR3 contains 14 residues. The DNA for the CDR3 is TGTGCCAGCAGGTCCGTGGGCAGGGGCCGGGGCTACACCTTC. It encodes CASRSVGRGRGYTF.

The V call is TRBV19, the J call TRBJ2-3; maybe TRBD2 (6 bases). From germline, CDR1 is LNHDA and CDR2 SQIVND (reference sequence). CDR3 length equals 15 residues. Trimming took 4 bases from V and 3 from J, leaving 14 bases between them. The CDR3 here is CASSRREVGTDTQYF. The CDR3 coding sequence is TGTGCCAGTAGTAGAAGGGAGGTAGGGACAGATACGCAGTATTTT.

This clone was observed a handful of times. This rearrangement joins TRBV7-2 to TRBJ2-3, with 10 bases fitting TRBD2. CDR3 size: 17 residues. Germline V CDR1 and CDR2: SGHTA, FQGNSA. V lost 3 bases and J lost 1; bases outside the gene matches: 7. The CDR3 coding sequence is TGTGCCAGCAGCTTTTCTTCCGGGACTAGCGGCACAGATACGCAGTATTTT. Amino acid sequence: CASSFSSGTSGTDTQYF.

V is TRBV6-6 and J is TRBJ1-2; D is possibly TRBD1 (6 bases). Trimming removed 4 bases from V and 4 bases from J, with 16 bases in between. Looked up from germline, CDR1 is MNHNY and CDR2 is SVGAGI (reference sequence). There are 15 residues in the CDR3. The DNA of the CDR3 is TGTGCCAGCAGTTCGTTGGACCAGGGGCGCTATGGCTACACCTTC. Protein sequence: CASSSLDQGRYGYTF.

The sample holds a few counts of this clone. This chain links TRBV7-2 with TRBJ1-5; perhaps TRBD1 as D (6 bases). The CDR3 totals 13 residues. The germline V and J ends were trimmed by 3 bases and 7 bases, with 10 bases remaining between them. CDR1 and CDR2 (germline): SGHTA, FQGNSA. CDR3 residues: CASSFRGRQPQHF. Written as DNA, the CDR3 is TGTGCCAGCAGCTTCAGGGGACGGCAGCCCCAGCATTTT.

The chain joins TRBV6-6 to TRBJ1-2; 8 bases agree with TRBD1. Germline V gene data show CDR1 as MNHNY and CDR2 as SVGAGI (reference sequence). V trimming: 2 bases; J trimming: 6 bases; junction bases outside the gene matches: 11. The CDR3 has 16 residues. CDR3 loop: CASSYDADRVDDGYTF. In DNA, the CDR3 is TGTGCCAGCAGTTACGATGCGGACAGGGTCGACGATGGCTACACCTTC.

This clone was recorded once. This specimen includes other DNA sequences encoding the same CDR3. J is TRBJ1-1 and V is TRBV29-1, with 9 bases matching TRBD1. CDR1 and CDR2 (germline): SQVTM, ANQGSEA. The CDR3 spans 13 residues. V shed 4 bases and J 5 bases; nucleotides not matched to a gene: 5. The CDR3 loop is CSVAQGAGTEAFF. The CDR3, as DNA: TGCAGCGTTGCACAGGGGGCTGGGACTGAAGCTTTCTTT.

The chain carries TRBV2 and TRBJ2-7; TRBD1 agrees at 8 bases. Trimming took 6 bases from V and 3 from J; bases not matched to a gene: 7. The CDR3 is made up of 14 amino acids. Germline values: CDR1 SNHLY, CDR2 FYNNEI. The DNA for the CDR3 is TGTGCCAGCAGGACCGGGACAGGAAACTACGAGCAGTACTTC. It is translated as CASRTGTGNYEQYF.

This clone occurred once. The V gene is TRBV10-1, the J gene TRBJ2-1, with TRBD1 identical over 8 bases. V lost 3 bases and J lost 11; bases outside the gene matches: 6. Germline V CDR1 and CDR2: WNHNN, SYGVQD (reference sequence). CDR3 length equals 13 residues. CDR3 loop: CASSDQGAAKQFF. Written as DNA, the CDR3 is TGCGCCAGCAGTGATCAGGGGGCGGCTAAGCAGTTCTTC.

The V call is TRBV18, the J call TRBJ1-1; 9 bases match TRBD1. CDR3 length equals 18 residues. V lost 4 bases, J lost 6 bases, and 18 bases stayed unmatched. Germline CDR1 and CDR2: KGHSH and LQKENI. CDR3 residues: CASSLGQGLNTGASEAFF. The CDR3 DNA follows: TGTGCCAGCTCACTGGGACAGGGACTGAACACTGGGGCTTCTGAAGCTTTCTTT. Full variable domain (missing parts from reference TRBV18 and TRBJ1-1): NAGVMQNPRHLVRRRGQEARLRCSPMKGHSHVYWYRQLPEEGLKFMVYLQKENIIDESGMPKERFSAEFPKEGPSILRIQQVVRGDSAAYFCASSLGQGLNTGASEAFFGQGTRLTVV.

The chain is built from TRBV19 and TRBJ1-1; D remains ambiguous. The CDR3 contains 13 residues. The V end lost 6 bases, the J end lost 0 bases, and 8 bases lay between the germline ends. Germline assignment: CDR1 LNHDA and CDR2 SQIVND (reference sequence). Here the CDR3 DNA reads TGTGCCAGTAGCCAGGTTATGAACACTGAAGCTTTCTTT. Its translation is CASSQVMNTEAFF.

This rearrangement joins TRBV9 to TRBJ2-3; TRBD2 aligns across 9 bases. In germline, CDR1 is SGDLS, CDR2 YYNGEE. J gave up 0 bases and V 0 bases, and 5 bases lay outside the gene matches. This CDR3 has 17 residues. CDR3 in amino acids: CASSVAPSGESTDTQYF. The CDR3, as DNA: TGTGCCAGCAGCGTAGCCCCTAGCGGGGAAAGCACAGATACGCAGTATTTT.

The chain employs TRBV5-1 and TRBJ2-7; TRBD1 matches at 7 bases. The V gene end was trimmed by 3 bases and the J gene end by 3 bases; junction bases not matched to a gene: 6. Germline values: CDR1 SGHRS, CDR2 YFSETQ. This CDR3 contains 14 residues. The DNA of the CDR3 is TGCGCCAGCAGCTCGGGACAGAGTTTCTACGAGCAGTACTTC. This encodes CASSSGQSFYEQYF.

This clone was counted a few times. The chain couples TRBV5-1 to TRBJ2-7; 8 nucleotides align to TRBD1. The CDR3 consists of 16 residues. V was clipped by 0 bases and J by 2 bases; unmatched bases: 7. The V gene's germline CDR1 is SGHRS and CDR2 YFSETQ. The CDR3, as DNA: TGCGCCAGCAGCTTGGGTACAGGGGGGTCCACCTACGAGCAGTACTTC. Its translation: CASSLGTGGSTYEQYF.

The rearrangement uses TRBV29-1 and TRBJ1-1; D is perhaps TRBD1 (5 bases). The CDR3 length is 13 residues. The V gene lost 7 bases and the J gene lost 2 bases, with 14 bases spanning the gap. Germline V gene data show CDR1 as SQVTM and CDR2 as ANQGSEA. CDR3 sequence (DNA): TGCAGCGGGACTAATCAGGGTAACACTGAAGCTTTCTTT. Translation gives CSGTNQGNTEAFF.

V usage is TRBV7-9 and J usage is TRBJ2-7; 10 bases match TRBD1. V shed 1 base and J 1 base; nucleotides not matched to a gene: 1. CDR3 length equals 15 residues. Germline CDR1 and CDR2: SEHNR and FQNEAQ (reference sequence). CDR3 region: CASSLGDRGSYEQYF. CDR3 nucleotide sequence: TGTGCCAGCAGCTTAGGGGACAGGGGTTCCTACGAGCAGTACTTC.

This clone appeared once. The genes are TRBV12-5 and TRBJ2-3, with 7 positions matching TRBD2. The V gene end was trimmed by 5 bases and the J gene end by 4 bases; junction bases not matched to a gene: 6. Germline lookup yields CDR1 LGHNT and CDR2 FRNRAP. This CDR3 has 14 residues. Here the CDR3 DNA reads TGTGCTAGTGGTCTGAGCGGGGTCTCAGATACGCAGTATTTT. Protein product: CASGLSGVSDTQYF.

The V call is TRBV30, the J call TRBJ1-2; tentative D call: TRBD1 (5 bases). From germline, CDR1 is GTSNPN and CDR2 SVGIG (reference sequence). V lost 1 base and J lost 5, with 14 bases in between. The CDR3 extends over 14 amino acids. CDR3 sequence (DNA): TGTGCCTGGAGTGATCGACAGCTAAAATATGGCTACACCTTC. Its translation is CAWSDRQLKYGYTF.

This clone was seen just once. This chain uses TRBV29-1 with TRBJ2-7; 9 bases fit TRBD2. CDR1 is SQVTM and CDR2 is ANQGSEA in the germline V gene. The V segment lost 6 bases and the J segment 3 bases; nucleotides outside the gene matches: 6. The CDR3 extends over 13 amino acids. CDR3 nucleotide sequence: TGCAGCGTGCGGGAGGGGGTGGACTACGAGCAGTACTTC. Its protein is CSVREGVDYEQYF.

CDR3 sequence reads: CAWSARTGRSNSPLHF. The CDR3 coding sequence is TGTGCCTGGAGTGCCCGCACAGGGCGAAGTAATTCACCCCTCCACTTT. The V and J genes are TRBV30 and TRBJ1-6; D perhaps matches TRBD1 (6 bases). The V gene's germline CDR1 is GTSNPN and CDR2 SVGIG (reference sequence). The CDR3 is made up of 16 amino acids. Trimming pared 1 base from V and 6 bases from J, leaving 16 bases between.